This T cell receptor (beta chain) was sequenced during a study of Ad26.COV2.S vaccination and SARS-CoV-2 variants. Study-level information: It was the COV1001 Ad26.COV2.S trial arm that included the donor. Study-level results: It was reported that spike-specific CD8+ and CD4+ T cell responses were substantially broad after vaccination. Those who received the vaccine showed greater spike-specific TCR breadth than those given placebo.

The method was immunoSEQ multiplex PCR; TCRdb's version includes in-frame clones alone and lacks a portion of them. The sample has approximately 420,000 clones; approximately 90% are singletons. The V and J ends lost 9 bases and 2 bases respectively, with 11 bases between them. The V gene's germline CDR1 is LGHDT and CDR2 YNNKEL (reference sequence). CDR3 length: 12 residues. About this clone: What it binds is unknown.

Specified treatment: over 15 received Ad26.COV2.S at low or high dose, single or two shots; five or six received placebo; per-sample allocation not given. Sampling happened 63 days after the first vaccine or placebo injection. Recruitment in Boston yielded a donor of adult age, 18-55 years. The input for sequencing was peripheral blood, taken in a trial of Ad26.COV2.S vaccine versus placebo. This TCR was recovered from a person between 18 and 59 years old who received the Ad26.COV2.S COVID-19 vaccine or a placebo. The chain is built from TRBV3-1 (or the pseudogene TRBV3-2) and TRBJ2-7, with TRBD1 as a possible D gene (5 bases). CDR3 protein: CASGARTYEQYF. CDR3 sequence (DNA): TGTGCCAGTGGGGCCCGAACCTACGAGCAGTACTTC.